This passage covers 4 T cell receptor beta chains from one sample sequenced in a study of blood T cell repertoires in COVID-19. The table came from immunoSEQ multiplex PCR; TCRdb's copy has only in-frame clones and leaves some out. Among 150,000 or so clones listed, approximately 86% were seen once. Sequencing input: peripheral blood. The receptors derive from a woman aged 50 to 60 with acute or convalescent COVID-19.

V gene TRBV6-5 combines with J gene TRBJ2-1, with TRBD2 identical over 9 bases. Germline lookup yields CDR1 MNHEY and CDR2 SVGAGI. V lost 1 base to trimming and J lost 9 bases; unmatched junction nucleotides: 4. CDR3 length: 14 residues. This CDR3 is CASSYLAGVAEQFF. CDR3 bases: TGTGCCAGCAGTTACTTAGCGGGAGTGGCTGAGCAGTTCTTC.

This chain links TRBV18 with TRBJ1-1; TRBD1 matches 11 bases. J gave up 2 bases and V 1 base, and 9 bases lay outside the gene matches. Per the germline V gene, CDR1 is KGHSH and CDR2 is LQKENI. The CDR3 runs 18 residues. CDR3 coding DNA: TGTGCCAGCTCACCACTCCAATGGACAGGGGGCTTTAACACTGAAGCTTTCTTT. This encodes CASSPLQWTGGFNTEAFF.

V is TRBV5-4 and J is TRBJ2-7; TRBD2 aligns across 9 bases. The CDR3 is 16 residues long. The J segment lost 3 bases and the V segment lost 4 bases, leaving 11 bases of the junction unmatched. Germline V gives CDR1 SGHNT, CDR2 YYREEE (reference sequence). The chain's CDR3 is CASSVTSGSRFYEQYF. The CDR3 DNA is TGTGCCAGCAGCGTTACTAGCGGGTCCCGGTTCTACGAGCAGTACTTC.

The V call is TRBV6-2 or TRBV6-3, the J call TRBJ1-6; 9 bases agree with TRBD1. The ends lost 2 bases at V and 8 bases at J; junction bases unmatched: 4. The CDR3 is 15 amino acids. Germline-derived CDR1 and CDR2 are MNHEY and SVGEGT. The CDR3 here is CASSYGTGRDSPLHF. CDR3 coding DNA: TGTGCCAGCAGTTACGGGACAGGGAGAGATTCACCCCTCCACTTT.